Listed here are 17 T cell receptor beta chains from one sample, sequenced in a study of PD-1 blockade in classical Hodgkin lymphoma. TCRdb's copy holds only in-frame clones and misses some; the assay was immunoSEQ multiplex PCR. The sample contains about 24,000 clones, about 90% of which appear only once. Time point defined: newly diagnosed, previously untreated cHL patient sample. Thawed PBMCs yielded CD4+ T cells through magnetic negative selection. Specimen: CD4+ T cells from blood. The receptor set was obtained from a human donor with classical Hodgkin lymphoma.

The chain couples TRBV4-1 to TRBJ2-7; the D gene could be TRBD1 or TRBD2 (5 bases each). Deletions cut 4 bases from V and 6 bases from J, with 31 bases between. Per the germline V gene, CDR1 is MGHRA and CDR2 is YSYEKL. The CDR3 loop spans 19 amino acids. CDR3 DNA: TGCGCCAGCAGCCCAGGTTTGGTGAGGGGAACTACTATTGGGAGCGAGCAGTACTTC. Translated, it gives CASSPGLVRGTTIGSEQYF.

This sequence joins TRBV7-2 and TRBJ1-2, with a possible D match to TRBD1 (5 bases). The germline gives CDR1 SGHTA, CDR2 FQGNSA. The CDR3 totals 12 residues. Trimming shortened V by 9 bases and J by 14 bases, and 22 bases separated the two germline ends. The CDR3 coding sequence is TGTGCCAGTTCCAGGGATCCCAATACCAAGACCTTC. It translates to CASSRDPNTKTF.

The genes are TRBV4-1 and TRBJ1-5; 7 bases match TRBD1. The CDR3 spans 18 residues. Germline V CDR1 and CDR2: MGHRA, YSYEKL. V was clipped by 1 base and J by 0 bases; unmatched bases: 9. As DNA, the CDR3 is TGCGCCAGCAGCCAAGCCGGGACAGCAGATTATAGCAATCAGCCCCAGCATTTT. As protein: CASSQAGTADYSNQPQHF.

This chain joins TRBV25-1 and TRBJ1-4; TRBD1 aligns across 10 bases. With 5 bases clipped from V and 5 bases from J, the junction kept 5 bases outside the gene matches. The germline CDR1 and CDR2 sequences are MGHDK and SYGVNS. The CDR3 sequence is 15 residues long. CDR3 loop: CASSFSDRGNEKLFF. CDR3 coding DNA: TGTGCCAGCAGTTTTTCGGACAGGGGGAATGAAAAACTGTTTTTT. The variable domain in full, completed from reference TRBV25-1 and TRBJ1-4, reads EADIYQTPRYLVIGTGKKITLECSQTMGHDKMYWYQQDPGMELHLIHYSYGVNSTEKGDLSSESTVSRIRTEHFPLTLESARPSHTSQYLCASSFSDRGNEKLFFGSGTQLSVL.

The chain uses TRBV5-4 and TRBJ2-1; 7 bases agree with TRBD1. CDR1 SGHNT and CDR2 YYREEE come from the germline V gene (reference sequence). The CDR3 runs to 12 residues. V shed 0 bases, J shed 15 bases, and the junction held 6 bases outside the gene matches. The CDR3 spells CASSLEDRSRFF. The CDR3 nucleotides read TGTGCCAGCAGCTTGGAGGACAGGTCTCGGTTCTTC.

This sequence joins TRBV2 and TRBJ2-3, with TRBD2 matching over 8 bases. The CDR3 extends over 15 amino acids. Germline V CDR1 and CDR2: SNHLY, FYNNEI. The V segment lost 7 bases and the J segment 3 bases; nucleotides outside the gene matches: 9. As DNA, the CDR3 is TGTGCCAGCAACCGGATTCGGGGGGGAACAGATACGCAGTATTTT. Its protein product is CASNRIRGGTDTQYF.

This clone was seen a single time. This chain uses TRBV11-2 with TRBJ2-7; 8 nucleotides match TRBD1. The V gene end was trimmed by 2 bases and the J gene end by 2 bases; junction bases not matched to a gene: 5. The CDR3 has 15 residues. Germline V gene sequence: CDR1 SGHAT, CDR2 FQNNGV. This CDR3 reads CASSLQGAEPYEQYF. The CDR3, as DNA: TGTGCCAGCAGCTTACAGGGGGCGGAACCCTACGAGCAGTACTTC. Full variable domain (remainder filled in from reference TRBV11-2 and TRBJ2-7): EAGVAQSPRYKIIEKRQSVAFWCNPISGHATLYWYQQILGQGPKLLIQFQNNGVVDDSQLPKDRFSAERLKGVDSTLKIQPAKLEDSAVYLCASSLQGAEPYEQYFGPGTRLTVT.

The chain employs TRBV5-4 and TRBJ2-7; 9 bases align to TRBD2. The V and J ends lost 1 base and 3 bases, in that order; junction bases with no gene match: 5. This CDR3 region has 15 residues. Per the germline V gene, CDR1 is SGHNT and CDR2 is YYREEE (reference sequence). The DNA for the CDR3 is TGTGCCAGCAGCTTGAGGGCGGGGGGGGACTACGAGCAGTACTTC. Protein: CASSLRAGGDYEQYF.

This CDR3 reads CASSLEWRVATDTQYF. CDR3 coding DNA: TGCGCCAGCAGCCTAGAATGGAGGGTCGCCACAGATACGCAGTATTTT. V is TRBV4-3 and J is TRBJ2-3, with D possibly matching TRBD2 (6 bases). The germline V gene encodes CDR1 LGHNA and CDR2 YSLEER. Trimming shortened V by 4 bases and J by 2 bases, and 16 bases separated the two germline ends. This CDR3 is built from 16 residues.

J is TRBJ1-6 and V is TRBV2, with D possibly matching TRBD1 (6 bases). This CDR3 region has 14 residues. The germline V gene has CDR1 SNHLY and CDR2 FYNNEI. V shed 5 bases and J shed 13 bases, with 18 bases lying between them. This CDR3 is CASSWDKESAPLHF. The CDR3 region has the DNA TGTGCCAGCAGTTGGGACAAGGAATCGGCCCCCCTCCACTTT.

V gene TRBV29-1 combines with J gene TRBJ2-1, with 7 bases fitting TRBD2. The length of the CDR3 is 14 residues. The V gene end was trimmed by 5 bases and the J gene end by 7 bases; junction bases not matched to a gene: 11. Germline V lookup: CDR1 SQVTM, CDR2 ANQGSEA. The CDR3 protein is CSVLAGRGLNEQFF. The CDR3 nucleotides are TGCAGCGTTTTGGCTGGGAGGGGCTTGAATGAGCAGTTCTTC.

This clone was picked up one time. J is TRBJ1-3 and V is TRBV29-1; D call uncertain. CDR1 SQVTM and CDR2 ANQGSEA come from the germline V gene. The CDR3 is made up of 13 amino acids. The V gene lost 3 bases and the J gene lost 4 bases, with 10 bases spanning the gap. CDR3 residues: CSVEGRLGNTIYF. The CDR3 coding sequence is TGCAGCGTTGAGGGCAGGCTAGGAAACACCATATATTTT.

V and J are TRBV7-9 and TRBJ2-1; 8 bases match TRBD1. This CDR3 has 17 amino acids. The trim removed 1 base at V and 8 bases at J, leaving 13 bases unmatched. Germline values: CDR1 SEHNR, CDR2 FQNEAQ (reference sequence). CDR3 loop: CASSLGVFQGASDEQFF. Here the CDR3 DNA reads TGTGCCAGCAGCTTAGGCGTTTTTCAGGGGGCATCGGATGAGCAGTTCTTC.

V and J are TRBV5-1 and TRBJ2-5; D remains ambiguous. V was shortened by 4 bases and J by 2 bases, with 15 bases between the two germline ends. The CDR3 has 15 amino acids. Germline V gene data show CDR1 as SGHRS and CDR2 as YFSETQ. CDR3 nucleotides: TGCGCCAGCAGCCTTTTATCAGGCACTCAAGAGACCCAGTACTTC. Its translation: CASSLLSGTQETQYF.

The chain uses TRBV5-6 and TRBJ2-7, with TRBD2 matching over 14 bases. Germline V gene data show CDR1 as SGHDT and CDR2 as YYEEEE. This CDR3 region has 18 residues. Unmatched junction bases numbered 12, after V lost 4 bases and J lost 3 bases. The CDR3 loop reads CASSLFAGLAGVGYEQYF. The CDR3 DNA is TGTGCCAGCAGCCTCTTCGCGGGACTAGCGGGGGTCGGCTACGAGCAGTACTTC.

The chain has TRBV7-2 and TRBJ1-5; possibly TRBD1 for D (6 bases). V dropped 5 bases and J dropped 3 bases, with 20 bases sitting between them. Germline lookup yields CDR1 SGHTA and CDR2 FQGNSA. The CDR3 length is 17 residues. CDR3 sequence: CASSIGGALGYNQPQHF. The CDR3 DNA reads as TGTGCCAGCAGCATCGGGGGGGCACTGGGATACAATCAGCCCCAGCATTTT.

The CDR3 sequence: CASSFRTSGIYEQYF. The CDR3 nucleotides are TGTGCCAGCAGCTTTCGGACTAGCGGGATCTACGAGCAGTACTTC. V usage is TRBV11-2 and J usage is TRBJ2-7, with 12 nucleotides matching TRBD2. CDR1 is SGHAT, CDR2 FQNNGV, per germline. Germline trimming cut 3 bases from V and 3 bases from J; bases unmatched to any gene: 3. CDR3 length: 15 residues.